The T cell receptor (beta chain) under discussion was sequenced for a study of technical replicates of blood from a handful of donors (dated by TCRdb to the late 2010s). Comments on this clone: Its cognate antigen has yet to be identified. The record has no base qualities; no much larger clone is one base away.

Germline trimming: 0 bases from V, 6 bases from J; junction bases outside gene matches: 8. Per the germline V gene (reference sequence), SGHNT is the CDR1 and YYREEE is the CDR2. The CDR3, cysteine through phenylalanine, is 16 amino acids long. CDR3 DNA only is kept here, 48 bases in frame from base 1. The library was generated by the immunoSEQ multiplex PCR assay. Entries here come from immuneACCESS through TCRdb and include only in-frame sequences with V and J called. Some clones fail to appear in such tables; in the studies checked, an unresolved V gene covers under half of the shortfall, and the cause of the remainder is unknown. The sample contains over 55,000 clones, about 95% of them found a single time. Around 2.9% of the sample is in the top ten clones.

The sequenced material came from PBMCs. The rearranged chain carries TRBV5-4 and TRBJ2-4; TRBD1 fits 8 bases in the junction. The clonotype was recovered from a human donor in good health. Some clones in this sample may be carry-over from other donors' samples. The DNA sequence is as follows: TGTGCCAGCAGCTTGGGATCAGGGGGCTCGAGAAACATTCAGTACTTC. It translates to CASSLGSGGSRNIQYF.